The 6 T cell receptor beta chains given below trace back to one sample, sequenced in a study of human T cells and chemical hapten exposure. Indicated time point: patch test 2, 6 weeks after DPC sensitization. Documented treatment: therapeutic diphenylcyclopropenone sensitization with weekly scalp DPC. MiXCR, run by TCRdb on the RACE reads, gives a single entry per CDR3 protein. The sample includes fewer than 100,000 distinct CDR3 sequences, about 9.9% of them seen just once. Sequenced here: whole blood, sampled in connection with sensitization to the hapten diphenylcyclopropenone (DPC). The receptors were gathered from a man aged 18 to 30 with alopecia areata. Some clones in this sample may be carry-over from other donors' samples.

The chain employs TRBV9 and TRBJ2-2, with D unclear. The CDR3 has 13 residues. The germline V and J ends were trimmed by 3 bases and 6 bases, with 9 bases remaining between them. Per the germline V gene, CDR1 is SGDLS and CDR2 is YYNGEE. CDR3 residues: CASSATGPGELFF. In DNA form, the CDR3 reads TGTGCCAGCAGCGCAACGGGTCCCGGGGAGCTGTTTTTT.

In this sample, this clonotype turned up a few times. The chain has TRBV18 and TRBJ2-1; no clear D. The CDR3 sequence is 16 residues long. Deletions cut 2 bases from V and 5 bases from J, with 16 bases between. Germline lookup yields CDR1 KGHSH and CDR2 LQKENI. This chain's CDR3 is CASSPLVSTDNNEQFF. Written as DNA, the CDR3 is TGTGCCAGCTCACCATTGGTCAGTACAGACAACAATGAGCAGTTCTTC.

The chain carries TRBV27 and TRBJ2-3, with TRBD1 matching over 7 bases. CDR1 is MNHEY and CDR2 is SMNVEV in the germline V gene (reference sequence). V shed 5 bases and J 9 bases; nucleotides not matched to a gene: 5. The CDR3 totals 12 residues. CDR3 residues: CASSPDRYTQYF. The CDR3 nucleotides read TGTGCCAGCAGTCCGGACAGGTACACGCAGTATTTT.

CDR3: CASSQAGGTGGFTQYF. CDR3 DNA sequence: TGTGCCAGCAGTCAAGCAGGGGGGACCGGCGGATTTACGCAGTATTTT. V usage is TRBV28 and J usage is TRBJ2-3; TRBD1 might be the D (7 bases). The CDR3 runs to 16 residues. V lost 5 bases and J 8 bases, leaving 23 bases between the germline ends. The germline CDR1 and CDR2 sequences are MDHEN and SYDVKM.

In this sample, this clonotype turned up many times. The gene calls are TRBV7-8 and TRBJ1-3; D gene ambiguous. Germline V lookup: CDR1 SGHVS, CDR2 FQNEAQ. V gave up 5 bases and J gave up 4 bases, with 12 bases separating them. The CDR3 length is 14 residues. CDR3 loop: CASSHSQFGNTIYF. In DNA form, the CDR3 reads TGTGCCAGCAGCCATAGCCAGTTCGGAAACACCATATATTTT.

This chain links TRBV20-1 with TRBJ1-2, with 8 bases fitting TRBD1. The V segment lost 5 bases and the J segment 4 bases; nucleotides outside the gene matches: 12. This CDR3 is 15 amino acids long. The germline V gene encodes CDR1 DFQATT and CDR2 SNEGSKA (reference sequence). CDR3 coding DNA: TGCAGTGCTGTAACCCTCAGGGGGCATAGCTATGGCTACACCTTC. Amino acids: CSAVTLRGHSYGYTF.